These 2 T cell receptor beta chains share one sample of origin, sequenced in a study of blood T cell repertoires in COVID-19 (dated by TCRdb to about 2020). Library generation was performed with the immunoSEQ multiplex PCR assay. The table comes from immuneACCESS by way of TCRdb, which keeps in-frame sequences with V and J called. Part of the clones is missing from these tables; in studies checked, under half for an unresolved V gene and the rest for unknown reasons. For this sample there are some 140,000 clones; roughly four fifths appear just once. The ten largest make up under 2% of the sample. Sequenced: peripheral blood. These receptors were collected from a man aged 80 or over with acute or convalescent COVID-19.

This clone was recorded only once. Relative to the germline gene, one junction end is altered; a read error may explain this. The J gene is TRBJ2-1, the V gene TRBV3-1 (or the pseudogene TRBV3-2), with a possible D match to TRBD2 (7 bases). Germline values: CDR1 LGHDT, CDR2 YNNKEL (reference sequence). CDR3 length: 13 residues. Here the CDR3 DNA reads TGTGCCAGCAGCCAAGAAGGGGGGGCCGGACCGGTCTTC. Residues: CASSQEGGAGPVF.

V and J are TRBV12-3 or TRBV12-4 and TRBJ2-7; D gene unclear. The CDR3 totals 11 residues. Trimming shortened V by 10 bases and J by 6 bases, and 13 bases separated the two germline ends. The CDR3 nucleotides read TGTGCCACCAACCCTACCTGCGAGCAGTACGTC. This translates into CATNPTCEQYV.